The table lists the clone carrying this TCR beta chain with a few counts. The target antigen is unknown. The investigators reverse transcribed all of the isolated RNA, so they sequenced expressed TCRB transcripts. Assay: immunoSEQ multiplex PCR; the TCRdb copy retains only in-frame clones and omits some. The sample lists fewer than 200,000 clones; approximately 10% were seen once. This sample was included in a study of beta chain features in type 1 diabetes. Whole-study findings and limits: Researchers report that Type 1 diabetes patients had moderately but significantly shorter TCRB CDR3s across all four CD4+ subsets.

The germline gives CDR1 LGHNA, CDR2 YNFKEQ. The CDR3 is made up of 16 amino acids. The J segment lost 0 bases and the V segment lost 5 bases, leaving 8 bases of the junction unmatched. V is TRBV4-2 and J is TRBJ2-3, with 7 bases matching TRBD1. The clonotype originates from a man aged 25 to 40 with type 1 diabetes. The sequenced material came from central memory CD4+ T cells from blood. The CDR3 here is CASSITGQDSTDTQYF. CDR3 sequence (DNA): TGTGCCAGCAGCATAACCGGACAGGACAGCACAGATACGCAGTATTTT.